This TCR beta chain was retrieved from a study of T cell repertoires in cytomegalovirus infection. Study in general: It was the public TCR beta signatures that indicated both CMV infection and matching HLA type.

V lost 1 base and J lost 7, with 11 bases in between. CDR1 and CDR2 (germline): SGHTA, FQGNSA. CDR3 length: 14 amino acids. Study findings and constraints: Identification of carriers of CMV plus the relevant HLA was achieved through cumulative public TCR beta family frequency. The ex vivo response was dominated by HLA-C-restricted CMV-specific TCR beta clonotypes.

Via MiXCR, TCRdb re-called the reads, giving one row per CDR3 protein. This table has 200,000 or so distinct CDR3 sequences, roughly 19% appearing once. This clonotype was seen ten or more times. Its antigen is unknown. The clonotype comes from a human donor in good health (CMV status not recorded). Some clones in this sample may be carry-over from other donors' samples. V is TRBV7-2 and J is TRBJ1-5, with unresolved D. The sequenced sample consisted of PBMCs. The CDR3 is CASSLVSEGQPQHF. In DNA form, the CDR3 reads TGTGCCAGCAGCTTAGTTTCGGAGGGCCAGCCCCAGCATTTT.